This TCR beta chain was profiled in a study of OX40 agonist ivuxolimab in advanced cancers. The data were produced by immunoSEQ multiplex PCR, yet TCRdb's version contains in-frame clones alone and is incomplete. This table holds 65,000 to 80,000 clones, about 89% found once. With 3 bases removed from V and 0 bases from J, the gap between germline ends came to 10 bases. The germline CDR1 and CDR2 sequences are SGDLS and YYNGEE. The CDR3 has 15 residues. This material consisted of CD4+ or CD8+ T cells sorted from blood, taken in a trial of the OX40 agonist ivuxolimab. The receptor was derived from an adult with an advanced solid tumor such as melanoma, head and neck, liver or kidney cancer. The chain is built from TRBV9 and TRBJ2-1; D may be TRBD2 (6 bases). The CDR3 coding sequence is TGTGCCAGCAGCGAAACTAGCTCCTCCTACAATGAGCAGTTCTTC. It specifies CASSETSSSYNEQFF. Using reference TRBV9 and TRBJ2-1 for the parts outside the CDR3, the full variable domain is DSGVTQTPKHLITATGQRVTLRCSPRSGDLSVYWYQQSLDQGLQFLIQYYNGEERAKGNILERFSAQQFPDLHSELNLSSLELGDSALYFCASSETSSSYNEQFFGPGTRLTVL.